The 14 T cell receptor beta chains presented below share a single source sample, sequenced in a study of cytomegalovirus exposure and HLA in healthy donors. PCR amplification relied on 60 Vbeta primers (plus 13 Jbeta primers). Using immunoSEQ multiplex PCR, the repertoire was profiled, and TCRdb retains in-frame clones only, with some absent. The sample shows about 240,000 clones, around 80% of them seen only once. The sequenced sample was PBMCs. These receptor sequences come from a woman between 55 and 75 years old in good health and CMV-seropositive.

This clone was seen more than once but under ten times. V gene TRBV5-6 combines with J gene TRBJ2-7; no definite D call. The germline V and J ends were trimmed by 3 bases and 6 bases, with 10 bases remaining between them. The CDR3 covers 12 residues. In germline, CDR1 is SGHDT, CDR2 YYEEEE. CDR3 protein: CASSSGSGEQYF. The CDR3, as DNA: TGTGCCAGCAGCTCGGGTTCGGGCGAGCAGTACTTC.

The chain links TRBV7-9 to TRBJ1-2; 8 nucleotides agree with TRBD1. The germline V gene has CDR1 SEHNR and CDR2 FQNEAQ (reference sequence). The CDR3 extends over 17 amino acids. The ends lost 5 bases at V and 4 bases at J; junction bases unmatched: 15. In DNA, the CDR3 is TGTGCCAGCAGCGGACGACAGGGGCGCCACCTACTCTATGGCTACACCTTC. Translated, it gives CASSGRQGRHLLYGYTF.

CDR3 nucleotides: TGTGCCAGTGCGCTAGCGGGAAGATACTACGAGCAGTACTTC. As protein: CASALAGRYYEQYF. The chain is built from TRBV13 and TRBJ2-7; 9 nucleotides line up with TRBD2. Germline CDR1 reads PRHDT; CDR2 reads FYEKMQ (reference sequence). Trimming at V came to 9 bases and at J to 3 bases, leaving 9 bases not matched to a gene. The CDR3 length is 14 residues.

This chain connects TRBV19 to TRBJ1-5, with TRBD1 matching over 8 bases. CDR1 LNHDA and CDR2 SQIVND come from the germline V gene (reference sequence). V shed 2 bases and J 4 bases; nucleotides not matched to a gene: 4. The CDR3 loop spans 15 amino acids. The CDR3 protein is CASSIPGGANQPQHF. The CDR3, as DNA: TGTGCCAGTAGTATACCAGGGGGCGCGAATCAGCCCCAGCATTTT.

The rearrangement uses TRBV5-6 and TRBJ2-5; 7 bases fit TRBD1. The V gene end was trimmed by 0 bases and the J gene end by 5 bases; junction bases not matched to a gene: 4. Germline lookup yields CDR1 SGHDT and CDR2 YYEEEE. The CDR3 is 14 amino acids. CDR3 loop: CASSLDRGGETQYF. DNA for the CDR3: TGTGCCAGCAGCTTGGACAGGGGCGGGGAGACCCAGTACTTC.

The chain recombines TRBV1 with TRBJ2-2; the table's D gene call, TRBD1, was not cross checked with the DNA. TRBV1 is designated a pseudogene. The CDR3 spans 15 residues. The CDR3 DNA is TGCACCAGCAGCCTATCACAGGGGAACACCGGGGAGCTGTTTTTT. It encodes CTSSLSQGNTGELFF.

The genes are TRBV2 and TRBJ2-3, with a tentative D call TRBD2 (6 bases). The CDR3 covers 17 residues. Germline V CDR1 and CDR2: SNHLY, FYNNEI. The V and J ends lost 3 bases and 3 bases respectively, with 19 bases between them. The CDR3 here is CASSDGVGGVGTDTQYF. Written as DNA, the CDR3 is TGTGCCAGCAGTGACGGTGTGGGGGGAGTAGGAACAGATACGCAGTATTTT.

The chain combines TRBV27 with TRBJ2-5; 7 nucleotides line up with TRBD2. The CDR3 runs to 14 residues. Germline-derived CDR1 and CDR2 are MNHEY and SMNVEV (reference sequence). V lost 1 base and J lost 4; bases outside the gene matches: 3. Written as DNA, the CDR3 is TGTGCCAGCAGTTTATTGGGGGGGGGAGAGACCCAGTACTTC. Translated, it gives CASSLLGGGETQYF.

The chain is built from TRBV5-1 and TRBJ2-5; D remains ambiguous. In germline, CDR1 is SGHRS, CDR2 YFSETQ. The V gene lost 2 bases and the J gene lost 0 bases, with 5 bases spanning the gap. The CDR3 has 13 residues. Written as DNA, the CDR3 is TGCGCCAGCAGCTTACGGGACCAAGAGACCCAGTACTTC. Its translation: CASSLRDQETQYF.

The rearrangement uses TRBV7-6 and TRBJ2-7, with no clear D. CDR1 SGHVS and CDR2 FNYEAQ come from the germline V gene. The length of the CDR3 is 12 residues. V lost 5 bases to trimming and J lost 3 bases, with 8 bases between them. DNA of the CDR3: TGTGCCAGCAGCATAGAACACTACGAGCAGTACTTC. This translates into CASSIEHYEQYF.

The chain has TRBV10-1 and TRBJ2-3; a weak D match, TRBD2 (6 bases). The CDR3 loop spans 15 amino acids. Germline CDR1 and CDR2: WNHNN and SYGVQD (reference sequence). V was clipped by 2 bases and J by 5 bases, with 14 bases between them. The CDR3 DNA reads as TGCGCCAGCAGTGAGGGCGGGAACGGGGTAGATACGCAGTATTTT. This sequence encodes CASSEGGNGVDTQYF.

CDR3 protein: CAIREGLTNNEQFF. CDR3 DNA: TGTGCCATCAGGGAGGGTCTAACCAACAATGAGCAGTTCTTC. The gene calls are TRBV10-3 and TRBJ2-1, with D tentatively TRBD2 (6 bases). CDR1 and CDR2 from the germline V gene are ENHRY and SYGVKD. This CDR3 has 14 amino acids. The V and J ends lost 6 bases and 5 bases respectively, with 14 bases between them.

This chain uses TRBV6-5 with TRBJ1-2, with 7 bases aligning to TRBD1. J gave up 3 bases and V 6 bases, and 4 bases lay outside the gene matches. Germline V CDR1 and CDR2: MNHEY, SVGAGI. The CDR3 sequence is 13 residues long. CDR3 sequence reads: CASSHGTDYGYTF. Here the CDR3 DNA reads TGTGCCAGCAGCCACGGGACAGACTATGGCTACACCTTC.

CDR3 sequence: CASSPRGLLLYGYTF. The CDR3 region has the DNA TGTGCCAGCAGCCCCCGGGGTTTATTGTTGTATGGCTACACCTTC. This sequence joins TRBV11-2 and TRBJ1-2; D gene ambiguous. The CDR3 consists of 15 residues. The V gene's germline CDR1 is SGHAT and CDR2 FQNNGV. V lost 5 bases, J lost 5 bases, and 18 bases lay in between.